The rows below give T cell receptor beta chains drawn from one sample of a study of post-analysis software for immune sequencing data. TCRdb processed the PCR reads anew with MiXCR; each CDR3 protein has one entry. This table holds roughly 800,000 distinct CDR3 sequences, approximately 44% found once. The source material was blood. These receptors all stem from a girl under 18 with multiple sclerosis. Each CDR3 is given with its conserved first and last residue. D genes are given only for firm matches. The listing skips clone size in some rows; elsewhere it reads once, few, many or a size class.

size,D,J,V,DNA,CDR3
few,.,TRBJ2-1,TRBV6-1,TGTGCCAGCAGCGTACCCGGGCCCCACGGACGGTACAATGAGCAGTTCTTC,CASSVPGPHGRYNEQFF
.,TRBD2,TRBJ2-7,TRBV20-1,TGCAGTGCTCGGGGACTAGCGCTACCGGGGGAGCAGTACTTC,CSARGLALPGEQYF
.,TRBD2,TRBJ2-3,TRBV7-9,TGTGCCAGCAGCTTCGCGAGCGGGGGTCTCTCAGATACGCAGTATTTT,CASSFASGGLSDTQYF
.,.,TRBJ1-2,TRBV7-2,TGTGCCAGCAGCTTAGTTGGGACGCCGGTGAACTATGGCTACACCTTC,CASSLVGTPVNYGYTF
few,TRBD2,TRBJ2-3,TRBV20-1,TGCAGTGCCCAGGGAGCGGGAGGCACAGATACGCAGTATTTT,CSAQGAGGTDTQYF
many,.,TRBJ2-7,TRBV5-5,TGTGCCAGCAGCTTGGTACTAGCCCTGGGGAGCGAGCAGTACTTC,CASSLVLALGSEQYF
.,.,TRBJ2-1,TRBV25-1,TGTGCCAGCAGTAGTCAGTACAATGAGCAGTTCTTC,CASSSQYNEQFF
once,.,TRBJ2-2,TRBV28,TGTGCCAGCGCTTCGTATCCGGGACTTTCTACCGGGGAGCTGTTTTTT,CASASYPGLSTGELFF
.,.,TRBJ2-5,TRBV6-7,TGTGCCAGCAGCTACAAGGGGACACCCTTCCAAGAGACCCAGTACTTC,CASSYKGTPFQETQYF
many,.,TRBJ2-7,TRBV12-3/TRBV12-4,TGTGCCAGCAGTTTAGACTCTCCGGAGCAGTACTTC,CASSLDSPEQYF
few,TRBD1,TRBJ2-5,TRBV20-1,TGCAGTGCTAGAGCTCGGAACAGGGGATTCCAAGAGACCCAGTACTTC,CSARARNRGFQETQYF
.,.,TRBJ1-3,TRBV29-1,TGCAGCGTCAGAGACGGGACTCCTGGAAACACCATATATTTT,CSVRDGTPGNTIYF
many,.,TRBJ2-1,TRBV15,TGTGCCACTTCGAGGGCCTGGGACAACGTCTACAATGAGCAGTTCTTC,CATSRAWDNVYNEQFF
.,TRBD2,TRBJ2-3,TRBV6-5,TGTGCCAGCAGTTATAGGCGGGAGGTATTCACAGATACGCAGTATTTT,CASSYRREVFTDTQYF
few,.,TRBJ2-7,TRBV9,TGTGCCAGCAGCGTAGGGAACAGAGGCCACGAGCAGTACTTC,CASSVGNRGHEQYF
.,.,TRBJ1-6,TRBV27,TGTGCCAGCAGTTCCAAAAGCTATAATTCACCCCTCCACTTT,CASSSKSYNSPLHF
.,.,TRBJ2-7,TRBV13,TGTGCCAGCAGCTTTACGGATAGGAGCGAGCAGTACTTC,CASSFTDRSEQYF
.,TRBD1,TRBJ1-2,TRBV5-1,TGCGCCAGCAGCTTCCTCGGACAGGGGTCAACAAACTATGGCTACACCTTC,CASSFLGQGSTNYGYTF
once,.,TRBJ2-2,TRBV4-1,TGCGCCAGCAGCCTGGGGTCCGATGAGCTGTTTTTT,CASSLGSDELFF
.,.,TRBJ2-3,TRBV10-3,TGTGCCTCCGAAGGGGAGAATACAGATACGCAGTATTTT,CASEGENTDTQYF